This T cell receptor (beta chain) was recorded in a study of T cell responses to AZD1222 COVID-19 vaccine. General study findings and limits: Close to half of spike-specific TCRs reportedly recognize unmutated variant regions. Only six AZD1222 recipients tested seropositive at baseline. Spike-specific TCR breadth and depth were elevated following two AZD1222 doses.

The protocol was immunoSEQ multiplex PCR, while the TCRdb copy is restricted to in-frame clones and leaves out a portion. The sample has about 150,000 clones; 85% to 90% are singletons. The V end was cut by 1 base, the J end by 0 bases, with 15 bases between. The CDR3 loop spans 16 amino acids. Looked up from germline, CDR1 is SQVTM and CDR2 is ANQGSEA. Of note for this clone: As yet, its antigen is unknown.

The material was peripheral blood, obtained on day 0 of AZD1222 vaccination. The sequence came from an adult in good health. The rearrangement joins TRBV29-1 to TRBJ1-1; the D gene is possibly TRBD1 (6 bases). The CDR3 coding sequence is TGCAGCGTTGAAGGAGGGCCAGGGGACATGAACACTGAAGCTTTCTTT. It translates to CSVEGGPGDMNTEAFF.